This TCR beta chain originates from a study of blood T cell repertoires in COVID-19. In the authors' workflow: Estimation of nucleated cell counts was performed using reference gene primer amplification. This table comes from immunoSEQ multiplex PCR, and its TCRdb copy is limited to in-frame clones, with some not included. That table furnishes V, J and clone size, whereas the DNA furnished D and trimming. The sample includes roughly 520,000 clones, roughly 90% of them seen just once. Cohorts were determined from participant-reported clinical history. Resolution of symptoms, clearance, or two negative PCRs was present in recovered Cohort 3 donors. The sequence was obtained from a woman between 40 and 55 years old who had recovered from COVID-19. Sequenced sample: PBMCs or T cells enriched from blood (not recorded which).

The CDR3 DNA follows: TGTGCCAGCAGCTTACGGTCCGCGAGGATATCAGCTCCGTCTGCAACTAATGAAAAACTGTTTTTT. It codes for CASSLRSARISAPSATNEKLFF. V usage is TRBV7-8 and J usage is TRBJ1-4; no firm D call. CDR3 length equals 22 residues. The germline V and J ends were trimmed by 2 bases and 0 bases, with 28 bases remaining between them. Germline V CDR1 and CDR2: SGHVS, FQNEAQ.